This T cell receptor beta chain was observed in a study of neoadjuvant anti-PD-1 for oral cavity cancer (dated by TCRdb to 2020 to 2022). For context, the study as a whole: Before curative-intent surgical resection, most patients were given three to four biweekly doses of nivolumab at 3 mg/kg. Under RECIST 1.1, a patient counted as a responder if showing complete response, partial response or stable disease, and as a non-responder if showing progression. Patients without progression received a fourth nivolumab dose around day 43 and underwent definitive surgical resection on days 50-56. The parent correlative cohort had eleven to twelve patients and a response rate of 33%.

What the research found in general, with its limitations: TCR analyses included only a few patients per response group, and the authors called for larger cohorts for validation. After neoadjuvant nivolumab, T cell clonality (Gini index) in PBMCs was significantly higher in non-responders than in responders. A higher pretreatment blood Treg/Th17 ratio correlated with both higher pretreatment blood TCRbeta clonality and lower post-treatment tumor TCRbeta clonality.

This clone has a handful of counts. It lacks a known antigen. No per-base quality is available; no much larger clone lies one base away. In the germline V gene, CDR1 corresponds to SGHVS and CDR2 to FQNEAQ. Taken from cysteine to phenylalanine, the CDR3 has 21 residues. Only the CDR3 DNA is retained, 63 bases long and in frame from the first base. V and J are trimmed by 5 bases and 4 bases, and the gene matches miss 21 bases of the junction. PBMC libraries used mostly about 480 ng of input genomic DNA for deep sequencing, with six replicates per sample. Following the manufacturer's instructions, the team built TCRbeta libraries using the immunoSEQ hsTCRbeta kit. An Illumina NovaSeq 6000 S4 flow cell was used to sequence the final libraries, which had first been combined to 3 nM. Per the authors' processing: The immunoSEQ Analyzer handled quality control and preprocessing of the raw data. The analysis was limited to productive rearrangements, and each clonotype was defined by a unique CDR3 amino acid sequence. Using the R package tcR, the researchers computed the Gini-Simpson index as their estimate of repertoire clonality. Student's t test was used to compare Gini indices, while Pearson correlation assessed associations with tumor size change. TCRdb retrieved this table from immuneACCESS and kept in-frame rearrangements only. Not all clones are present; in checked studies, unresolved V genes account for under half, and no reason is known for the remainder. The D gene and trimming were derived from the DNA, and the V and J assignments and clone size from that table. The sample has about 42,000 clones on record, about 76% of them singletons. The top ten constitute more than 4.5% of the sample.

Explained via the paper, the time point label denotes: after neoadjuvant nivolumab, at surgical resection. The patients had newly diagnosed stage II-IVA oral cavity squamous cell carcinoma and had not received any prior systemic or radiation treatment. Everyone in the cohort had locally advanced, HPV-negative oral cavity squamous cell carcinoma. Peripheral blood mononuclear cells were analyzed directly and were not maintained or expanded in culture. Samples were obtained from a longitudinal correlative study of a single-arm phase II trial of neoadjuvant nivolumab in oral cavity squamous cell carcinoma. Genomic DNA-based TCRbeta sequencing was performed on subject-matched pre- and post-treatment PBMCs and tumors from three responders and three non-responders. Peripheral blood mononuclear cells were collected before nivolumab treatment and again after treatment, at the time of surgery. The Maxwell RSC DNA from Cells kit was used to extract genomic DNA from PBMCs.

The receptor was derived from a person between 40 and 79 years old with oral cavity squamous cell carcinoma. The rearrangement joined TRBV7-8 to TRBJ2-3, with 13 junctional bases fitting TRBD2. The sample consisted of PBMCs, taken after nivolumab (anti-PD-1) treatment. The CDR3 region: CASSPVRAGLAGRGVADTQYF. Here is the DNA: TGTGCCAGCAGCCCCGTCAGGGCGGGACTAGCGGGGCGGGGGGTCGCAGATACGCAGTATTTT.